This TCR beta chain was recovered during a study of T cells after somatic rescue of genetic block. The repertoire was sequenced with immunoSEQ multiplex PCR; TCRdb's copy has only in-frame clones and lacks some. The sample includes 110,000 or so clones, around nine tenths of them seen just once. Germline CDR1 is SGHTA and CDR2 is FQGNSA. The CDR3 is 14 amino acids. V was pared by 5 bases and J by 3 bases, with 14 bases between. The TCR originated in a woman under 30. The J gene is TRBJ2-7, the V gene TRBV7-2, with TRBD1 as a possible D gene (6 bases). Sequencing used peripheral blood mononuclear cells (PBMCs). CDR3 sequence: CASSQGPGDYEQYF. The DNA of the CDR3 is TGTGCCAGCAGCCAAGGGCCAGGGGACTACGAGCAGTACTTC. Based on the CDR3 plus reference TRBV7-2 and TRBJ2-7, the full variable domain is GAGVSQSPSNKVTEKGKDVELRCDPISGHTALYWYRQSLGQGLEFLIYFQGNSAPDKSGLPSDRFSAERTGGSVSTLTIQRTQQEDSAVYLCASSQGPGDYEQYFGPGTRLTVT.